Shown below are 18 T cell receptor beta chains from a single sample sequenced in a study of long-term antiretroviral therapy in people with HIV. An immunoSEQ assay, version v3.0, was performed at survey level. Produced via immunoSEQ multiplex PCR; TCRdb's table is partial and in-frame only. The data hold around 24,000 clones, with 76% observed a single time. The specimen comprised unsorted PBMCs, sampled 0.5 years after starting antiretroviral therapy. These receptors were taken from a woman in her forties with HIV.

This clone was picked up a small number of times. The chain uses TRBV5-4 and TRBJ1-2; possible D gene TRBD1, 6 bases. Germline lookup yields CDR1 SGHNT and CDR2 YYREEE (reference sequence). V lost 4 bases, J lost 2 bases, and 12 bases lay in between. This CDR3 spans 14 amino acids. In DNA, the CDR3 is TGTGCCAGCAGCCAGGGACATCTCAACTATGGCTACACCTTC. Translation: CASSQGHLNYGYTF.

The J gene is TRBJ2-3, the V gene TRBV9; TRBD2 is a possible D gene (5 bases). From germline, CDR1 is SGDLS and CDR2 YYNGEE. Deletions cut 0 bases from V and 0 bases from J, with 11 bases between. This CDR3 is built from 16 residues. Here the CDR3 DNA reads TGTGCCAGCAGCGTAGTCTCGCGGGCTAGCACAGATACGCAGTATTTT. Encoded protein: CASSVVSRASTDTQYF.

The chain combines TRBV30 with TRBJ2-1; 8 bases are shared with TRBD2. In germline, CDR1 is GTSNPN, CDR2 SVGIG (reference sequence). The CDR3 extends over 15 amino acids. J was trimmed by 4 bases and V by 7 bases; bases with no gene match: 12. CDR3: CASQPRLAIYNEQFF. The CDR3 nucleotides read TGTGCCTCTCAGCCGAGACTAGCGATATACAATGAGCAGTTCTTC. The full variable domain, with the rest looked up from reference TRBV30 and TRBJ2-1, is SQTIHQWPATLVQPVGSPLSLECTVEGTSNPNLYWYRQAAGRGLQLLFYSVGIGQISSEVPQNLSASRPQDRQFILSSKKLLLSDSGFYLCASQPRLAIYNEQFFGPGTRLTVL.

This sequence joins TRBV7-9 and TRBJ1-1; D call uncertain. This CDR3 comprises 14 residues. Germline CDR1 SEHNR, CDR2 FQNEAQ (reference sequence). V was trimmed by 5 bases and J by 2 bases, leaving 12 bases between them. The CDR3 region has the DNA TGTGCCAGCAGCCGCAGACCCGATAACACTGAAGCTTTCTTT. Protein product: CASSRRPDNTEAFF.

DNA of the CDR3: TGTGCCTGGAGTTCGATACAGGGGGGTAGGGAAAAACTGTTTTTT. It encodes CAWSSIQGGREKLFF. The chain couples TRBV30 to TRBJ1-4; 8 bases match TRBD1. CDR1 is GTSNPN and CDR2 is SVGIG in the germline V gene (reference sequence). With V trimmed by 2 bases and J by 8 bases, 10 bases remained unmatched. The CDR3 contains 15 residues.

The rearrangement links TRBV9 to TRBJ2-3, with D tentatively TRBD2 (5 bases). Deletions cut 6 bases from V and 2 bases from J, with 13 bases between. There are 14 residues in the CDR3. Germline V gene data show CDR1 as SGDLS and CDR2 as YYNGEE. CDR3: CASKDSPHTDTQYF. The DNA for the CDR3 is TGTGCCAGCAAGGACTCTCCACACACAGATACGCAGTATTTT.

This clone was counted between two and nine times. In DNA form, the CDR3 reads TGTGCCAGCAGCTTAGGCGGGACCTCCTACGAGCAGTACTTC. Encoded protein: CASSLGGTSYEQYF. The chain is built from TRBV7-9 and TRBJ2-7; a weak D match, TRBD2 (6 bases). Trimming stripped 1 base from V and 0 bases from J, with 7 bases between. There are 14 residues in the CDR3. In germline, CDR1 is SEHNR, CDR2 FQNEAQ (reference sequence).

The chain has TRBV5-4 and TRBJ1-4; no firm D call. There are 17 residues in the CDR3. Germline CDR1 and CDR2: SGHNT and YYREEE (reference sequence). The V end lost 4 bases, the J end lost 4 bases, and 20 bases lay between the germline ends. CDR3 coding DNA: TGTGCCAGCAGCCCCGGAACGGTGTCACCCAATAATGAAAAACTGTTTTTT. Protein sequence: CASSPGTVSPNNEKLFF.

The V call is TRBV6-5, the J call TRBJ1-1; 7 nucleotides agree with TRBD1. CDR1 and CDR2 (germline): MNHEY, SVGAGI. V trimming: 8 bases; J trimming: 0 bases; junction bases outside the gene matches: 6. The CDR3 runs 14 residues. CDR3 DNA: TGTGCCAGCCAACTGGGACAGATGAACACTGAAGCTTTCTTT. Its translation is CASQLGQMNTEAFF.

V usage is TRBV6-5 and J usage is TRBJ2-1; perhaps TRBD2 as D (5 bases). The V end lost 2 bases, the J end lost 6 bases, and 8 bases lay between the germline ends. Germline CDR1 MNHEY, CDR2 SVGAGI. The CDR3 spans 13 residues. CDR3: CASSYGRANEQFF. In DNA, the CDR3 is TGTGCCAGCAGTTACGGGCGGGCCAATGAGCAGTTCTTC.

V and J are TRBV7-9 and TRBJ2-2; 9 bases are shared with TRBD2. Germline CDR1 SEHNR, CDR2 FQNEAQ (reference sequence). V shed 7 bases and J 2 bases; nucleotides not matched to a gene: 11. The length of the CDR3 is 17 residues. In nucleotides, the CDR3 is TGTGCCAGCACCTCTGGGGTAGCGGGGGCCAACACCGGGGAGCTGTTTTTT. Amino acids: CASTSGVAGANTGELFF.

This clone was seen only a few times. This sequence joins TRBV9 and TRBJ2-7; TRBD1 agrees at 7 bases. J lost 1 base, V lost 7 bases, and 2 bases had no gene match. This CDR3 is built from 12 residues. Germline V gene data show CDR1 as SGDLS and CDR2 as YYNGEE. The CDR3 loop reads CASGTDSYEQYF. DNA for the CDR3: TGTGCCAGCGGGACAGATTCCTACGAGCAGTACTTC.

The chain employs TRBV9 and TRBJ2-7, with D perhaps TRBD2 (7 bases). CDR3 length: 15 residues. The ends were cut back, 0 bases at V and 3 bases at J, with 13 bases in the middle. Per the germline V gene, CDR1 is SGDLS and CDR2 is YYNGEE. CDR3 sequence (DNA): TGTGCCAGCAGCGTAGCAGGAGGGGGGGGCTACGAGCAGTACTTC. Its protein product is CASSVAGGGGYEQYF.

The chain uses TRBV9 and TRBJ1-6; D may be TRBD1 (5 bases). V shed 1 base and J shed 7 bases, with 12 bases lying between them. CDR1 is SGDLS and CDR2 is YYNGEE in the germline V gene. The CDR3 loop spans 15 amino acids. CDR3 in amino acids: CASSVWDRLNSPLHF. CDR3 sequence (DNA): TGTGCCAGCAGCGTATGGGACCGCCTCAATTCACCCCTCCACTTT.

V and J are TRBV6-1 and TRBJ1-1; no reliable D call. V was cut by 1 base and J by 3 bases, with 3 bases left in between. Germline V gene sequence: CDR1 MNHNS, CDR2 SASEGT. The CDR3 is made up of 12 amino acids. The CDR3, as DNA: TGTGCCAGCAGTGAAGGGTACACTGAAGCTTTCTTT. This gives the protein CASSEGYTEAFF.

J is TRBJ1-2 and V is TRBV7-9; TRBD1 aligns across 9 bases. V gave up 5 bases and J gave up 7 bases; unmatched junction bases: 11. The CDR3 sequence is 15 residues long. Germline CDR1 reads SEHNR; CDR2 reads FQNEAQ (reference sequence). The CDR3 region has the DNA TGTGCCAGCAGCCAATCGAACAGGGGGCGTGGTGGCTACACCTTC. It codes for CASSQSNRGRGGYTF. The full variable domain, rest sourced from reference TRBV7-9 and TRBJ1-2, is DTGVSQNPRHKITKRGQNVTFRCDPISEHNRLYWYRQTLGQGPEFLTYFQNEAQLEKSRLLSDRFSAERPKGSFSTLEIQRTEQGDSAMYLCASSQSNRGRGGYTFGSGTRLTVV.

The J gene is TRBJ1-2, the V gene TRBV25-1; 12 bases are shared with TRBD1. Germline V gives CDR1 MGHDK, CDR2 SYGVNS. With 1 base clipped from V and 3 bases from J, the junction kept 9 bases outside the gene matches. The CDR3 is made up of 18 amino acids. The CDR3 region is CASSEWDRGRGGDYGYTF. The CDR3 DNA reads TGTGCCAGCAGTGAATGGGACAGGGGGCGCGGGGGTGACTATGGCTACACCTTC.

This clone was detected only a few times. The rearrangement joins TRBV20-1 to TRBJ1-2; D is possibly TRBD1 (5 bases). The CDR3 consists of 11 residues. In germline, CDR1 is DFQATT, CDR2 SNEGSKA (reference sequence). The germline V and J ends were trimmed by 6 bases and 7 bases, with 12 bases remaining between them. CDR3 sequence reads: CSAHPGFGYTF. CDR3 nucleotides: TGCAGTGCCCACCCAGGGTTTGGCTACACCTTC.